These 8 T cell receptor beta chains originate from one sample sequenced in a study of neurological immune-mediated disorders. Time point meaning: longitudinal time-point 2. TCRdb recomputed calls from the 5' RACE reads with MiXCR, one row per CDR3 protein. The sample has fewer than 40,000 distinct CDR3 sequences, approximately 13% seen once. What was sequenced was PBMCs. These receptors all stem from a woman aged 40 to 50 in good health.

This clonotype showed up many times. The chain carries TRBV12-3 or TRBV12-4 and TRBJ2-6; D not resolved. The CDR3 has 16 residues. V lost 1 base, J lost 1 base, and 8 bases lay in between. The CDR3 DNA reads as TGTGCCAGCAGTTTAGTGCGCCCGTCTGGGGCCAACGTCCTGACTTTC. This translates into CASSLVRPSGANVLTF.

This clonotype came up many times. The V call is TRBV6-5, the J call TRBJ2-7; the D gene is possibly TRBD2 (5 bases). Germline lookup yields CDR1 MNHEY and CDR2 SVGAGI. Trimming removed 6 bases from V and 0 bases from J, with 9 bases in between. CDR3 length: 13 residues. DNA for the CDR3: TGTGCCAGCAGACCGGGGTCCTCCTACGAGCAGTACTTC. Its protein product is CASRPGSSYEQYF.

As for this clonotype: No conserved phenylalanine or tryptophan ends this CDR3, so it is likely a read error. The CDR3 loop reads CAISDLEGEQYY. The CDR3, as DNA: TGTGCCATCAGTGATCTTGAGGGCGAGCAGTACTAC. This chain links TRBV10-3 with TRBJ2-7, with TRBD2 as a possible D gene (5 bases). The V gene's germline CDR1 is ENHRY and CDR2 SYGVKD. CDR3 length: 12 residues. V lost 3 bases, J lost 6 bases, and 9 bases lay in between.

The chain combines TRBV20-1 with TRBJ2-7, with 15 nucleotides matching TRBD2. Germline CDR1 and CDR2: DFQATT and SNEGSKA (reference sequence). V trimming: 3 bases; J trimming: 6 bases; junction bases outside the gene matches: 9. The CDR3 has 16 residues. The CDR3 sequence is CSASPPGTSGRSEQYF. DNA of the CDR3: TGCAGTGCTAGCCCGCCTGGGACTAGCGGGAGGAGCGAGCAGTACTTC.

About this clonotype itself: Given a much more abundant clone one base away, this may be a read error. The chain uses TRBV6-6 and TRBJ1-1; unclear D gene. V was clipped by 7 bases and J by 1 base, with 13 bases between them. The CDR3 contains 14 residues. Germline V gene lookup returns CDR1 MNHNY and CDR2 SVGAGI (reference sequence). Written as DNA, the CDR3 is TGTGCCAGCAAAGTTCCGCATACGAACACTGAAGCTTTCTTT. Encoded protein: CASKVPHTNTEAFF.

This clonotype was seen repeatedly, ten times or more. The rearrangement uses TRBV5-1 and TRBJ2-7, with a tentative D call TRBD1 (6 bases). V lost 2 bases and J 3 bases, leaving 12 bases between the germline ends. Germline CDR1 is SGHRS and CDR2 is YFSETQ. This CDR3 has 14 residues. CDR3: CASSLGDTHYEQYF. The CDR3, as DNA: TGCGCCAGCAGCTTAGGGGACACCCACTACGAGCAGTACTTC.

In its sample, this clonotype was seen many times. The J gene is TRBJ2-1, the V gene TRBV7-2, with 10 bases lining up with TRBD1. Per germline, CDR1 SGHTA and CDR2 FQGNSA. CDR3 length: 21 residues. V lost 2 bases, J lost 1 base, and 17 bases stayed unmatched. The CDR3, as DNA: TGTGCCAGCAGCTTATGGGCGACAGGGGGCATTGGGGGAGGTTCCTACAATGAGCAGTTCTTC. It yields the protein CASSLWATGGIGGGSYNEQFF.

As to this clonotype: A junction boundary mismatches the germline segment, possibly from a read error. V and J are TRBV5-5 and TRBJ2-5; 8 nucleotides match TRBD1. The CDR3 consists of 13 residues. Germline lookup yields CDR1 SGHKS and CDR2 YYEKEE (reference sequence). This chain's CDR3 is CASRLQGGETQHF. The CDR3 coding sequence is TGTGCCAGCAGACTACAGGGGGGAGAGACACAGCACTTC.